The 30 T cell receptor beta chains reported below all come from one sample, sequenced in a study of PD-L1 blockade in urothelial cancer. Libraries were prepared by immunoSEQ multiplex PCR; TCRdb keeps only in-frame clonotypes and omits some of them. Among some 90,000 clones, about 89% were seen once, and the ten largest hold 0.97%. Described time point: pretreatment peripheral blood. This specimen consisted of PBMCs, obtained around atezolizumab (anti-PD-L1) treatment. The receptors originated from a woman at least 80 years old with urothelial cancer.

The chain carries TRBV19 and TRBJ2-7; 7 bases are shared with TRBD1. The CDR3 sequence is 13 residues long. The germline CDR1 and CDR2 sequences are LNHDA and SQIVND (reference sequence). V was clipped by 5 bases and J by 2 bases; unmatched bases: 3. CDR3 amino acids: CASSATGAYEQYF. In nucleotides, the CDR3 is TGTGCCAGTAGTGCCACAGGGGCCTACGAGCAGTACTTC.

The J gene is TRBJ2-3, the V gene TRBV23-1, with a possible D match to TRBD2 (6 bases). TRBV23-1 is labeled an ORF, and its function is uncertain. V gave up 2 bases and J gave up 7 bases, with 16 bases separating them. The length of the CDR3 is 15 residues. CDR3 nucleotides: TGCGCCAGCAGTCAACCGTCCCCGGGGGTACATACGCAGTATTTT. Residues: CASSQPSPGVHTQYF.

The rearrangement links TRBV29-1 to TRBJ2-2, with 7 bases matching TRBD1. Trimming cost V 7 bases and J 3 bases; bases outside gene matches: 5. The germline gives CDR1 SQVTM, CDR2 ANQGSEA. The CDR3 sequence is 13 residues long. The CDR3 DNA sequence: TGCAGCGCAGGGACAGTATACACCGGGGAGCTGTTTTTT. Its protein product is CSAGTVYTGELFF.

This clone was seen only once. The chain employs TRBV9 and TRBJ1-2, with TRBD1 identical over 7 bases. Trimming at V came to 0 bases and at J to 5 bases, leaving 10 bases not matched to a gene. This CDR3 spans 16 amino acids. Germline lookup yields CDR1 SGDLS and CDR2 YYNGEE. CDR3 sequence (DNA): TGTGCCAGCAGCGTAGGCCGGGACAGCCATGGGTATGGCTACACCTTC. It specifies CASSVGRDSHGYGYTF.

The chain links TRBV10-3 to TRBJ2-7; TRBD1 aligns across 11 bases. The germline V gene has CDR1 ENHRY and CDR2 SYGVKD. There are 15 residues in the CDR3. V lost 5 bases, J lost 5 bases, and 8 bases stayed unmatched. CDR3 nucleotide sequence: TGTGCCATCAGTCGGGAGGGACAGGGGGTCGACGAGCAGTACTTC. Translated: CAISREGQGVDEQYF.

The chain carries TRBV27 and TRBJ2-7, with TRBD2 matching 7 bases. V trimming: 3 bases; J trimming: 0 bases; junction bases outside the gene matches: 8. The CDR3 has 16 residues. Germline V gene sequence: CDR1 MNHEY, CDR2 SMNVEV (reference sequence). The DNA of the CDR3 is TGTGCCAGCAGTTTCTGGGGGGGGTCAGCCTCCTACGAGCAGTACTTC. Translated: CASSFWGGSASYEQYF.

The chain combines TRBV5-1 with TRBJ2-3, with D unclear. The V and J ends lost 3 bases and 0 bases respectively, with 5 bases between them. This CDR3 spans 13 amino acids. Germline-derived CDR1 and CDR2 are SGHRS and YFSETQ. The CDR3 coding sequence is TGCGCCAGCAGCTCGACTAGCACAGATACGCAGTATTTT. This gives the protein CASSSTSTDTQYF.

This clone appeared once. The V gene is TRBV6-5, the J gene TRBJ1-1; D call uncertain. The CDR3 consists of 13 residues. CDR1 and CDR2 from the germline V gene are MNHEY and SVGAGI. V dropped 5 bases and J dropped 5 bases, with 12 bases sitting between them. CDR3 nucleotide sequence: TGTGCCAGCAGTACGGGGAAGTCTACTGAAGCTTTCTTT. Protein sequence: CASSTGKSTEAFF.

CDR3 region: CASSWASGSSGGEQFF. The CDR3 DNA follows: TGCGCCAGCAGCTGGGCTAGCGGGAGTTCGGGCGGGGAGCAGTTCTTC. This chain uses TRBV5-1 with TRBJ2-1; 10 nucleotides line up with TRBD2. The germline V gene encodes CDR1 SGHRS and CDR2 YFSETQ. With 3 bases clipped from V and 10 bases from J, the junction kept 13 bases outside the gene matches. This CDR3 is built from 16 residues. Variable domain in full (rest from reference TRBV5-1 and TRBJ2-1): KAGVTQTPRYLIKTRGQQVTLSCSPISGHRSVSWYQQTPGQGLQFLFEYFSETQRNKGNFPGRFSGRQFSNSRSEMNVSTLELGDSALYLCASSWASGSSGGEQFFGPGTRLTVL.

CDR3 loop: CASSSGGGGELFF. CDR3 in DNA: TGTGCCAGCAGTAGCGGGGGGGGCGGGGAGCTGTTTTTT. The chain carries TRBV6-6 and TRBJ2-2; 10 bases agree with TRBD2. In germline, CDR1 is MNHNY, CDR2 SVGAGI (reference sequence). This CDR3 region has 13 residues. The junction had 1 base not matched to a gene; V was cut back by 5 bases and J by 7 bases.

The chain recombines TRBV25-1 with TRBJ2-1; TRBD2 matches at 11 bases. The CDR3 length is 16 residues. Germline V lookup: CDR1 MGHDK, CDR2 SYGVNS. With 4 bases clipped from V and 7 bases from J, the junction kept 9 bases outside the gene matches. The CDR3 reads CASSGLAGGPGNEQFF. DNA for the CDR3: TGTGCCAGCAGTGGATTAGCGGGAGGGCCTGGGAATGAGCAGTTCTTC.

The rearrangement links TRBV7-8 to TRBJ2-7; 9 bases are a match to TRBD1. Germline CDR1 reads SGHVS; CDR2 reads FQNEAQ. The CDR3 consists of 14 residues. Losses at the gene ends were 2 bases for V and 9 bases for J; bases not matched to a gene: 8. The CDR3 reads CASSLKEGGQGQYF. CDR3 bases: TGTGCCAGCAGCTTAAAAGAGGGGGGACAGGGGCAGTACTTC.

The chain is built from TRBV10-1 and TRBJ1-1; D is ambiguous. This CDR3 comprises 14 residues. V dropped 5 bases and J dropped 1 base, with 11 bases sitting between them. The germline V gene has CDR1 WNHNN and CDR2 SYGVQD (reference sequence). The CDR3 here is CASSFQVTNTEAFF. The CDR3, as DNA: TGCGCCAGCAGTTTCCAGGTCACGAACACTGAAGCTTTCTTT.

Points on this clone: One end of the junction is discordant with germline, which a read error may explain. The chain couples TRBV10-1 to TRBJ2-1, with 7 bases matching TRBD2. The CDR3 runs 16 residues. Per germline, CDR1 WNHNN and CDR2 SYGVQD (reference sequence). Written as DNA, the CDR3 is TGCGCCAGCAGTGAGTCGACGTCTAGCGGAGCCCGAGAGCGGTTCTTC. It translates to CASSESTSSGARERFF.

The V gene is TRBV12-5, the J gene TRBJ2-2; TRBD1 agrees at 7 bases. V shed 4 bases and J 0 bases; nucleotides not matched to a gene: 2. CDR1 and CDR2 from the germline V gene are LGHNT and FRNRAP. The CDR3 runs to 15 residues. The CDR3 nucleotides read TGTGCTAGTGGTTGGGGACAGACGAACACCGGGGAGCTGTTTTTT. The encoded protein is CASGWGQTNTGELFF. The complete variable domain, with remaining parts taken from reference TRBV12-5 and TRBJ2-2, reads DARVTQTPRHKVTEMGQEVTMRCQPILGHNTVFWYRQTMMQGLELLAYFRNRAPLDDSGMPKDRFSAEMPDATLATLKIQPSEPRDSAVYFCASGWGQTNTGELFFGEGSRLTVL.

This sequence joins TRBV6-1 and TRBJ2-1, with TRBD1 as a possible D gene (6 bases). Trimming removed 6 bases from V and 5 bases from J, with 14 bases in between. Germline assignment: CDR1 MNHNS and CDR2 SASEGT. This CDR3 is built from 14 residues. CDR3 residues: CASSNRDIDNEQFF. For the CDR3, the DNA is TGTGCCAGCAGCAACCGGGACATAGACAATGAGCAGTTCTTC.

This clone was seen once. The V and J genes are TRBV19 and TRBJ2-1, with a tentative D call TRBD2 (6 bases). V dropped 3 bases and J dropped 4 bases, with 19 bases sitting between them. Germline V gives CDR1 LNHDA, CDR2 SQIVND (reference sequence). CDR3 length equals 17 residues. This CDR3 reads CASSIEERTTFYNEQFF. CDR3 sequence (DNA): TGTGCCAGTAGTATCGAGGAGAGGACTACGTTTTACAATGAGCAGTTCTTC. Using reference TRBV19 and TRBJ2-1 for the parts outside the CDR3, the full variable domain is DGGITQSPKYLFRKEGQNVTLSCEQNLNHDAMYWYRQDPGQGLRLIYYSQIVNDFQKGDIAEGYSVSREKKESFPLTVTSAQKNPTAFYLCASSIEERTTFYNEQFFGPGTRLTVL.

This chain joins TRBV5-4 and TRBJ2-1; tentative D call: TRBD2 (5 bases). The CDR3 runs 15 residues. Germline CDR1 SGHNT, CDR2 YYREEE (reference sequence). Trimming removed 4 bases at V and 0 bases at J, with 11 bases between. The CDR3: CASSRTPNSYNEQFF. The CDR3 DNA is TGTGCCAGCAGCCGGACTCCCAACTCCTACAATGAGCAGTTCTTC.

The J gene is TRBJ2-7, the V gene TRBV6-5; tentatively, D is TRBD2 (6 bases). Trimming removed 5 bases from V and 0 bases from J, with 11 bases in between. The CDR3 runs 14 residues. Germline assignment: CDR1 MNHEY and CDR2 SVGAGI. The CDR3 nucleotides read TGTGCCAGCAGTCAGACTAGTTCCTCCTACGAGCAGTACTTC. Its translation is CASSQTSSSYEQYF.

V usage is TRBV27 and J usage is TRBJ2-3, with D possibly matching TRBD1 (5 bases). V gave up 5 bases and J gave up 4 bases, with 25 bases separating them. The CDR3 spans 18 residues. Germline CDR1 MNHEY, CDR2 SMNVEV (reference sequence). The CDR3: CASSRQTASRSLPDTQYF. For the CDR3, the DNA is TGTGCCAGCAGTCGCCAGACAGCCAGCCGCTCTCTGCCAGATACGCAGTATTTT.

The genes are TRBV27 and TRBJ2-4, with D possibly being TRBD1 (6 bases). The germline V and J ends were trimmed by 0 bases and 2 bases, with 14 bases remaining between them. This CDR3 region has 17 residues. Germline V lookup: CDR1 MNHEY, CDR2 SMNVEV (reference sequence). The CDR3 DNA reads TGTGCCAGCAGTTTATCTCCCAGGGGAGTGACCAAAAACATTCAGTACTTC. Its translation: CASSLSPRGVTKNIQYF.

Note on this clone: The junction departs from germline at one end; a sequencing error may be responsible. The gene calls are TRBV5-1 and TRBJ2-1, with a possible D match to TRBD2 (5 bases). Germline CDR1 reads SGHRS; CDR2 reads YFSETQ. The length of the CDR3 is 13 residues. CDR3 coding DNA: TGCGCCAGCAGTGGGAGCTCCTACAATGGGCAGTTCTTC. This encodes CASSGSSYNGQFF.

This chain joins TRBV7-3 and TRBJ2-1, with TRBD2 matching over 12 bases. CDR3 size: 18 residues. Germline V CDR1 and CDR2: SGHTA, FQGTGA. V shed 0 bases, J shed 10 bases, and the junction held 13 bases outside the gene matches. CDR3 loop: CASSLTAAGSSGREEQFF. In DNA form, the CDR3 reads TGTGCCAGCAGCTTAACAGCCGCCGGGTCTAGCGGGAGGGAAGAGCAGTTCTTC.

The chain uses TRBV7-3 and TRBJ2-1, with TRBD2 as a possible D gene (6 bases). CDR3 length: 13 amino acids. Germline values: CDR1 SGHTA, CDR2 FQGTGA. V lost 5 bases, J lost 4 bases, and 9 bases lay in between. The CDR3 protein is CASSAGLYNEQFF. CDR3 nucleotide sequence: TGTGCCAGCAGCGCCGGACTATACAATGAGCAGTTCTTC.

This rearrangement joins TRBV2 to TRBJ2-1, with a possible D match to TRBD1 (5 bases). The CDR3 sequence is 15 residues long. Germline loops: CDR1 SNHLY, CDR2 FYNNEI. V lost 7 bases and J 0 bases, leaving 13 bases between the germline ends. CDR3 amino acids: CASTIQASSYNEQFF. CDR3 coding DNA: TGTGCCAGCACCATACAGGCGAGCTCCTACAATGAGCAGTTCTTC.

The rearrangement uses TRBV5-1 and TRBJ2-1; 9 bases fit TRBD1. Trimming removed 4 bases from V and 9 bases from J; junction bases left unmatched: 11. This CDR3 has 15 amino acids. CDR1 is SGHRS and CDR2 is YFSETQ in the germline V gene. DNA of the CDR3: TGCGCCAGCAGCGCGGGACAGGGTTCCGCGGGTGAGCAGTTCTTC. Translation: CASSAGQGSAGEQFF.

The chain joins TRBV5-1 to TRBJ2-7, with 13 bases matching TRBD2. The length of the CDR3 is 18 residues. The V gene end was trimmed by 0 bases and the J gene end by 1 base; junction bases not matched to a gene: 7. CDR1 is SGHRS and CDR2 is YFSETQ in the germline V gene. The CDR3 nucleotides are TGCGCCAGCAGCTTGGCCGTGGGACTAGCGGGAAAGTCCTACGAGCAGTACTTC. It codes for CASSLAVGLAGKSYEQYF.

V is TRBV6-6 and J is TRBJ1-3; maybe TRBD1 (5 bases). Between the trimmed V and J ends, which lost 0 bases and 2 bases, there was a span of 8 bases. Germline V gives CDR1 MNHNY, CDR2 SVGAGI (reference sequence). The length of the CDR3 is 15 residues. The CDR3 region has the DNA TGTGCCAGCAGTTACTCGCGGGGGACTGGAAACACCATATATTTT. Amino acid sequence: CASSYSRGTGNTIYF.

The gene calls are TRBV27 and TRBJ2-3; 8 bases line up with TRBD1. Per germline, CDR1 MNHEY and CDR2 SMNVEV (reference sequence). V lost 1 base to trimming and J lost 1 base; unmatched junction nucleotides: 10. This CDR3 spans 18 amino acids. CDR3 in DNA: TGTGCCAGCAGTTTATTGGGATCGGGACAGGCCGGCACAGATACGCAGTATTTT. This sequence encodes CASSLLGSGQAGTDTQYF.

The V and J genes are TRBV7-9 and TRBJ2-1, with 10 nucleotides matching TRBD2. The CDR3 sequence is 15 residues long. With 11 bases clipped from V and 3 bases from J, the junction kept 10 bases outside the gene matches. Per the germline V gene, CDR1 is SEHNR and CDR2 is FQNEAQ (reference sequence). CDR3 nucleotides: TGTGCCGGCGCCGCTAGCGGGAGACACTACAATGAGCAGTTCTTC. Translation gives CAGAASGRHYNEQFF.